These 3 T cell receptor beta chains were all obtained from the same sample, sequenced in a study of identical twins. Using its own MiXCR run on the 5' RACE reads, TCRdb lists one record per CDR3 protein. There are about 900,000 distinct CDR3 sequences in the sample; 9% to 15% occur only once, and about 1.5% lies in the top ten. These data were likewise used in another study, on yellow fever vaccine responses in identical twins.

Sequenced input: PBMCs. Receptors were obtained from a woman under 30 in good health.

This clonotype was counted a few times. This chain connects TRBV3-1 to TRBJ2-5, with 15 bases that match TRBD2. After removal of 4 bases from V and 6 bases from J, the junction contained 9 bases not matched to a gene. Germline assignment: CDR1 LGHDT and CDR2 YNNKEL (reference sequence). The CDR3 spans 17 residues. The CDR3: CASSLLGLAGGKKTQYF. The CDR3 region has the DNA TGTGCCAGCAGCCTTTTGGGACTAGCGGGGGGAAAGAAGACCCAGTACTTC.

At least ten counts were recorded for this clonotype. The chain has TRBV28 and TRBJ1-6; D possibly corresponds to TRBD1 (5 bases). V was clipped by 8 bases and J by 7 bases, with 15 bases between them. CDR1 is MDHEN, CDR2 SYDVKM, per germline. This CDR3 has 14 residues. The CDR3 is CASVKQGPNSPLHF. The CDR3, as DNA: TGTGCCAGCGTAAAGCAGGGACCAAATTCACCCCTCCACTTT.

This clonotype was observed a handful of times. The chain links TRBV20-1 to TRBJ2-1, with TRBD1 identical over 9 bases. J gave up 1 base and V 8 bases, and 9 bases lay outside the gene matches. This CDR3 region has 15 residues. Per the germline V gene, CDR1 is DFQATT and CDR2 is SNEGSKA (reference sequence). In DNA, the CDR3 is TGCAGTTACCGAACCGGGACAGGGTCCTACAATGAGCAGTTCTTC. Translation gives CSYRTGTGSYNEQFF.